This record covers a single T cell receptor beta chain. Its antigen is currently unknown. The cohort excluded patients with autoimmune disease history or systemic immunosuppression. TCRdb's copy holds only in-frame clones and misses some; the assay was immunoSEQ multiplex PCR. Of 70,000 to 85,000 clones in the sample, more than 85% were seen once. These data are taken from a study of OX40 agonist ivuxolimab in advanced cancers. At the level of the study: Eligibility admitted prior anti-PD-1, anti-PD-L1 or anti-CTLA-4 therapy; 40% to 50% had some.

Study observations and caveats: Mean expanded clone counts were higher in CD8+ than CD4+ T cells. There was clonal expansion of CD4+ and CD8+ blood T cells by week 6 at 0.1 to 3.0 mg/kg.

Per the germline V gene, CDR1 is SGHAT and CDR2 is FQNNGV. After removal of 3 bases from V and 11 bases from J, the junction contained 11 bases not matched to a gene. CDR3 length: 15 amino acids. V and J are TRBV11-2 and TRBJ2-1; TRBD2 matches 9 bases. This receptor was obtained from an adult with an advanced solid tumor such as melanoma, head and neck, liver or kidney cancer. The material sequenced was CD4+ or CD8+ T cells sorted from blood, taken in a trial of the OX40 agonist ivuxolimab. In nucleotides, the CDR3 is TGTGCCAGCAGCTTTGGTGGTAGCGGGAGTCCCAAGCAGTTCTTC. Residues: CASSFGGSGSPKQFF. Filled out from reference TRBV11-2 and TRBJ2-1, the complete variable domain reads EAGVAQSPRYKIIEKRQSVAFWCNPISGHATLYWYQQILGQGPKLLIQFQNNGVVDDSQLPKDRFSAERLKGVDSTLKIQPAKLEDSAVYLCASSFGGSGSPKQFFGPGTRLTVL.